One and the same sample provided the 21 T cell receptor beta chains below, sequenced in a study of blood T cell repertoires in COVID-19. Data came from immunoSEQ multiplex PCR; TCRdb stores just in-frame clones and leaves some out. The data contain 150,000 or so clones, about four fifths of them singletons. Specimen: peripheral blood. The receptors originated from a woman older than 75 with acute or convalescent COVID-19.

This chain uses TRBV5-1 with TRBJ1-4, with TRBD1 as a possible D gene (6 bases). V lost 4 bases, J lost 5 bases, and 15 bases lay in between. This CDR3 is built from 15 residues. CDR1 and CDR2 (germline): SGHRS, YFSETQ. CDR3 in DNA: TGCGCCAGCAGCGTACCCGGGACACAGAATGAAAAACTGTTTTTT. Protein sequence: CASSVPGTQNEKLFF.

This chain joins TRBV7-8 and TRBJ1-2; 7 bases are shared with TRBD1. J lost 4 bases, V lost 7 bases, and 12 bases had no gene match. CDR1 and CDR2 from the germline V gene are SGHVS and FQNEAQ. The CDR3 covers 15 residues. The CDR3 region is CASKAGRDSFYGYTF. The CDR3 nucleotides are TGTGCCAGCAAGGCGGGACGGGACAGCTTCTATGGCTACACCTTC.

The CDR3 sequence is CASSPGLAVDNEQFF. DNA of the CDR3: TGTGCCAGCAGTCCCGGACTAGCGGTAGACAATGAGCAGTTCTTC. The chain links TRBV6-2 or TRBV6-3 to TRBJ2-1, with 10 bases aligning to TRBD2. The CDR3 totals 15 residues. The germline CDR1 and CDR2 sequences are MNHEY and SVGEGT. V trimming: 5 bases; J trimming: 5 bases; junction bases outside the gene matches: 6.

This rearrangement joins TRBV7-2 to TRBJ2-5; 7 positions match TRBD2. The CDR3 totals 14 residues. Germline CDR1 and CDR2: SGHTA and FQGNSA. Unmatched junction bases numbered 3, after V lost 2 bases and J lost 3 bases. The CDR3 sequence is CASSLSGEEETQYF. The CDR3 DNA reads TGTGCCAGCAGCTTAAGCGGGGAGGAAGAGACCCAGTACTTC.

For the CDR3, the DNA is TGTGCCAGCAGCTCGGGGACAGGTGAGCAGTTCTTC. It is translated as CASSSGTGEQFF. The chain has TRBV7-3 and TRBJ2-1; 8 bases line up with TRBD1. Germline CDR1 is SGHTA and CDR2 is FQGTGA. Germline trimming cut 4 bases from V and 9 bases from J; bases unmatched to any gene: 2. This CDR3 region has 12 residues.

The genes are TRBV19 and TRBJ2-1; 7 bases are shared with TRBD1. This CDR3 spans 15 amino acids. CDR1 is LNHDA, CDR2 SQIVND, per germline (reference sequence). J was trimmed by 6 bases and V by 4 bases; bases with no gene match: 9. The DNA of the CDR3 is TGTGCCAGTAGTACAGCGACAGGGAGAACCAATGAGCAGTTCTTC. This translates into CASSTATGRTNEQFF.

The chain carries TRBV5-4 and TRBJ2-2, with 9 bases lining up with TRBD1. The CDR3 is made up of 15 amino acids. Germline V gives CDR1 SGHNT, CDR2 YYREEE (reference sequence). V was pared by 5 bases and J by 5 bases, with 7 bases of the junction left unmatched. The CDR3 nucleotides are TGTGCCAGCAGGATCCCGGGACAGGGAACCGGGGAGCTGTTTTTT. It translates to CASRIPGQGTGELFF.

The chain joins TRBV9 to TRBJ1-1, with D perhaps matching TRBD1 (6 bases). V lost 4 bases to trimming and J lost 3 bases, with 13 bases between them. Germline assignment: CDR1 SGDLS and CDR2 YYNGEE. The CDR3 has 14 residues. The CDR3 sequence: CASSFTGRDTEAFF. CDR3 sequence (DNA): TGTGCCAGCAGCTTCACAGGGAGGGACACTGAAGCTTTCTTT.

The rearrangement links TRBV2 to TRBJ2-6; a possible D gene is TRBD2 (5 bases). With 8 bases removed from V and 0 bases from J, the gap between germline ends came to 17 bases. This CDR3 spans 17 amino acids. Germline CDR1 SNHLY, CDR2 FYNNEI. The CDR3 region has the DNA TGTGCCAGCCCGTTAGGAGGTCCCGGCTCTGGGGCCAACGTCCTGACTTTC. Translating gives CASPLGGPGSGANVLTF.

V is TRBV7-2 and J is TRBJ2-3, with TRBD2 matching 7 bases. CDR3 size: 15 residues. V lost 4 bases, J lost 2 bases, and 6 bases stayed unmatched. Looked up from germline, CDR1 is SGHTA and CDR2 is FQGNSA. Here the CDR3 reads CASSSWTSATDTQYF. CDR3 in DNA: TGTGCCAGCAGCTCTTGGACTAGTGCCACAGATACGCAGTATTTT.

J is TRBJ1-2 and V is TRBV30; 7 positions agree with TRBD1. Germline V lookup: CDR1 GTSNPN, CDR2 SVGIG (reference sequence). The CDR3 totals 16 residues. Unmatched junction bases numbered 13, after V lost 2 bases and J lost 4 bases. The CDR3 nucleotides read TGTGCCTGGAGTCTAACGGGCCGGGGACAGAGCTATGGCTACACCTTC. The encoded protein is CAWSLTGRGQSYGYTF.

The chain carries TRBV3-1 (or the pseudogene TRBV3-2) and TRBJ1-1, with D possibly TRBD1 on 6 matching bases. V gave up 4 bases and J gave up 11 bases, with 20 bases separating them. This CDR3 is 14 amino acids long. The germline gives CDR1 LGHDT, CDR2 YNNKEL (reference sequence). The CDR3 region has the DNA TGTGCCAGCAGCCTTAAGGGCCTCGGTCAGGGGGCTTTCTTT. This sequence encodes CASSLKGLGQGAFF.

This sequence joins TRBV29-1 and TRBJ1-5; TRBD1 agrees at 9 bases. Germline V gene sequence: CDR1 SQVTM, CDR2 ANQGSEA. The CDR3 has 15 residues. J was trimmed by 4 bases and V by 6 bases; bases with no gene match: 10. The CDR3 reads CSVLLDGTGNQPQHF. CDR3 bases: TGCAGCGTCCTCTTAGATGGGACAGGGAATCAGCCCCAGCATTTT.

J is TRBJ1-1 and V is TRBV3-1 (or the pseudogene TRBV3-2); D remains ambiguous. The V gene lost 9 bases and the J gene lost 1 base, with 21 bases spanning the gap. CDR1 is LGHDT and CDR2 is YNNKEL in the germline V gene (reference sequence). The CDR3 length is 16 residues. CDR3 nucleotides: TGTGCCAGACCTAAACCGGGAAGTCAGAGGAACACTGAAGCTTTCTTT. Protein: CARPKPGSQRNTEAFF.

This chain joins TRBV3-1 (or the pseudogene TRBV3-2) and TRBJ1-1; possible D gene TRBD1, 6 bases. Trimming removed 0 bases from V and 0 bases from J, with 11 bases in between. This CDR3 is 16 amino acids long. The germline V gene has CDR1 LGHDT and CDR2 YNNKEL (reference sequence). As DNA, the CDR3 is TGTGCCAGCAGCCAAGATGGGGCAGGGGTGAACACTGAAGCTTTCTTT. This translates into CASSQDGAGVNTEAFF.

The chain links TRBV11-3 to TRBJ2-2; 8 bases fit TRBD1. This CDR3 has 16 amino acids. Germline V lookup: CDR1 SGHNT, CDR2 YENEEA. Trimming took 5 bases from V and 1 from J; bases not matched to a gene: 6. The CDR3 nucleotides read TGTGCCAGCAGCCCCGTCGGGACAGGGAACACCGGGGAGCTGTTTTTT. It translates to CASSPVGTGNTGELFF. The complete variable domain, with remaining parts taken from reference TRBV11-3 and TRBJ2-2, reads EAGVVQSPRYKIIEKKQPVAFWCNPISGHNTLYWYLQNLGQGPELLIRYENEEAVDDSQLPKDRFSAERLKGVDSTLKIQPAELGDSAVYLCASSPVGTGNTGELFFGEGSRLTVL.

The J gene is TRBJ2-4, the V gene TRBV5-1; D is possibly TRBD1 (5 bases). Trimming removed 1 base from V and 4 bases from J, with 9 bases in between. The CDR3 loop spans 14 amino acids. Germline assignment: CDR1 SGHRS and CDR2 YFSETQ. The CDR3 nucleotides read TGCGCCAGCAGCTTGAGGCAGGGTAAAAACATTCAGTACTTC. This translates into CASSLRQGKNIQYF.

The chain is built from TRBV4-1 and TRBJ1-6, with TRBD1 matching over 12 bases. CDR3 size: 15 residues. Trimming cost V 1 base and J 10 bases; bases outside gene matches: 2. From germline, CDR1 is MGHRA and CDR2 YSYEKL. This CDR3 reads CASSQGGTGGSPLHF. The DNA of the CDR3 is TGCGCCAGCAGCCAAGGAGGGACAGGGGGCTCACCCCTCCACTTT.

This chain joins TRBV19 and TRBJ1-5; 7 nucleotides line up with TRBD1. The CDR3 contains 19 residues. Germline CDR1 LNHDA, CDR2 SQIVND (reference sequence). The trim removed 7 bases at V and 7 bases at J, leaving 25 bases unmatched. The CDR3 DNA reads TGTGCCAGTACCACCAAGGGACCCAACGACAGGGTAAGAGGGCAGCCCCAGCATTTT. It yields the protein CASTTKGPNDRVRGQPQHF.

This clone has more than one count but fewer than ten. The chain joins TRBV19 to TRBJ2-3; maybe TRBD2 (6 bases). Germline V lookup: CDR1 LNHDA, CDR2 SQIVND (reference sequence). V lost 5 bases and J lost 0, with 15 bases in between. This CDR3 is built from 16 residues. In DNA form, the CDR3 reads TGTGCCAGTAGTCCCCGGACGGGGACTAGCACAGATACGCAGTATTTT. Its protein product is CASSPRTGTSTDTQYF.

The J gene is TRBJ1-6, the V gene TRBV2; D might be TRBD1 (5 bases). Germline CDR1 reads SNHLY; CDR2 reads FYNNEI. Trimming removed 5 bases from V and 9 bases from J, with 14 bases in between. This CDR3 comprises 14 residues. CDR3 nucleotides: TGTGCCAGCAGTCCGGGGGGGGGTGGTTCACCCCTCCACTTT. Its translation is CASSPGGGGSPLHF.